Below are 24 T cell receptor beta chains sequenced from a single sample in a study of OX40 agonist ivuxolimab in advanced cancers. TCRdb's table, derived via immunoSEQ multiplex PCR, lists solely in-frame clones and lacks some. The table lists roughly 77,000 clones, about nine tenths of them singletons. Sequenced here: CD4+ or CD8+ T cells sorted from blood, sampled in a trial of the OX40 agonist ivuxolimab. These receptors all stem from an adult with an advanced solid tumor such as melanoma, head and neck, liver or kidney cancer.

With respect to this clone: The same CDR3 also results from other DNA sequences found in this sample. The chain employs TRBV5-1 and TRBJ2-3; perhaps TRBD2 as D (6 bases). V lost 2 bases and J lost 1, with 8 bases in between. CDR1 is SGHRS, CDR2 YFSETQ, per germline. CDR3 length: 14 residues. The CDR3 DNA sequence: TGCGCCAGCAGCTTAGCGGGCGGCACAGATACGCAGTATTTT. This codes for CASSLAGGTDTQYF.

This chain connects TRBV2 to TRBJ2-2; the D gene is possibly TRBD2 (7 bases). The V gene's germline CDR1 is SNHLY and CDR2 FYNNEI. The length of the CDR3 is 15 residues. V was shortened by 8 bases and J by 4 bases, with 17 bases between the two germline ends. The DNA of the CDR3 is TGTGCCAGCTCCTCGGGGAGGGGGGCCACCGGGGAGCTGTTTTTT. Translation: CASSSGRGATGELFF.

The rearrangement joins TRBV6-1 to TRBJ1-6, with a possible D match to TRBD1 (6 bases). CDR1 is MNHNS, CDR2 SASEGT, per germline. The V and J ends lost 4 bases and 8 bases respectively, with 21 bases between them. The CDR3 spans 17 residues. CDR3 in amino acids: CASSVLPRAGVYSPLHF. For the CDR3, the DNA is TGTGCCAGCAGTGTATTACCCCGGGCAGGGGTTTATTCACCCCTCCACTTT.

The rearrangement uses TRBV5-1 and TRBJ2-1, with D perhaps matching TRBD2 (6 bases). With 1 base removed from V and 6 bases from J, the gap between germline ends came to 14 bases. The germline CDR1 and CDR2 sequences are SGHRS and YFSETQ. The CDR3 is 15 residues long. In nucleotides, the CDR3 is TGCGCCAGCAGCTTGTCTAGCGCCCCCACCAATGAGCAGTTCTTC. As protein: CASSLSSAPTNEQFF.

The chain uses TRBV25-1 and TRBJ2-5, with TRBD1 matching 8 bases. Germline V gives CDR1 MGHDK, CDR2 SYGVNS. The CDR3 sequence is 15 residues long. The V and J ends lost 4 bases and 5 bases, in that order; junction bases with no gene match: 9. CDR3 sequence (DNA): TGTGCCAGCAGTGCCGTTGGACAGGGCGACGAGACCCAGTACTTC. Its translation is CASSAVGQGDETQYF.

The rearrangement joins TRBV5-8 to TRBJ2-7, with 7 bases matching TRBD1. The length of the CDR3 is 15 residues. The J segment lost 3 bases and the V segment lost 0 bases, leaving 6 bases of the junction unmatched. Germline CDR1 SGHTS, CDR2 YDEGEE. The CDR3 reads CASSLDRTGGYEQYF. CDR3 DNA sequence: TGTGCCAGCAGCTTGGATAGGACAGGCGGCTACGAGCAGTACTTC.

With respect to this clone: The sample holds other DNA sequences that translate to the same CDR3. The chain uses TRBV30 and TRBJ1-1; no firm D call. Trimming cost V 0 bases and J 1 base, with 6 bases left between them. Germline V gives CDR1 GTSNPN, CDR2 SVGIG (reference sequence). The CDR3 extends over 13 amino acids. The DNA of the CDR3 is TGTGCCTGGAGTGTAGGCAGGAACACTGAAGCTTTCTTT. Translated, it gives CAWSVGRNTEAFF.

V gene TRBV25-1 combines with J gene TRBJ2-5; D perhaps matches TRBD2 (5 bases). Trimming removed 0 bases from V and 0 bases from J, with 8 bases in between. The CDR3 is 15 amino acids. Germline V gene data show CDR1 as MGHDK and CDR2 as SYGVNS. DNA of the CDR3: TGTGCCAGCAGTGAATATTTAGCGAACCAAGAGACCCAGTACTTC. Translation gives CASSEYLANQETQYF.

The chain has TRBV25-1 and TRBJ1-1; weak D call: TRBD1 (5 bases). Trimming took off 2 bases at V and 0 bases at J, with 16 bases between the two ends. There are 17 residues in the CDR3. Germline V CDR1 and CDR2: MGHDK, SYGVNS. The CDR3 DNA reads as TGTGCCAGCAGTGAACAGGCGGCGGGACCTTTGAACACTGAAGCTTTCTTT. It codes for CASSEQAAGPLNTEAFF.

The chain joins TRBV7-8 to TRBJ2-2; 10 bases are a match to TRBD2. The V gene end was trimmed by 6 bases and the J gene end by 2 bases; junction bases not matched to a gene: 3. Germline loops: CDR1 SGHVS, CDR2 FQNEAQ. The CDR3 extends over 15 amino acids. DNA of the CDR3: TGTGCCAGCAGAGGACTAGCGGTAAACACCGGGGAGCTGTTTTTT. Translation: CASRGLAVNTGELFF.

This clone was recorded only once. The chain carries TRBV7-9 and TRBJ2-1; tentative D call: TRBD2 (5 bases). Germline CDR1 and CDR2: SEHNR and FQNEAQ (reference sequence). Trimming took 5 bases from V and 4 from J, leaving 12 bases between them. There are 14 residues in the CDR3. The CDR3 loop reads CASSQRTSYNEQFF. CDR3 bases: TGTGCCAGCAGCCAACGGACTTCTTACAATGAGCAGTTCTTC.

The CDR3 is CASSAGLREKLFF. CDR3 coding DNA: TGTGCCAGCAGTGCAGGGTTGCGCGAAAAACTGTTTTTT. The chain is built from TRBV5-4 and TRBJ1-4; D is possibly TRBD1 (5 bases). Germline V gives CDR1 SGHNT, CDR2 YYREEE (reference sequence). The CDR3 has 13 residues. Between the trimmed V and J ends, which lost 5 bases and 8 bases, there was a span of 13 bases.

The chain uses TRBV30 and TRBJ2-5; TRBD1 or TRBD2 may be the D gene (5 bases each). CDR3 length: 13 amino acids. Germline values: CDR1 GTSNPN, CDR2 SVGIG (reference sequence). The CDR3: CGWSGTSQETQYF. In DNA, the CDR3 is TGTGGATGGTCAGGGACGAGCCAAGAGACCCAGTACTTC.

This chain joins TRBV5-1 and TRBJ2-7; D gene unclear. Germline CDR1 reads SGHRS; CDR2 reads YFSETQ. Trimming pared 3 bases from V and 3 bases from J, leaving 4 bases between. The CDR3 extends over 11 amino acids. The CDR3 nucleotides read TGCGCCAGCAGCTCTGACTACGAGCAGTACTTC. Its translation is CASSSDYEQYF.

The V and J genes are TRBV5-5 and TRBJ2-5; D unclear. This CDR3 comprises 14 residues. Germline CDR1 is SGHKS and CDR2 is YYEKEE (reference sequence). Trimming took off 0 bases at V and 1 base at J, with 7 bases between the two ends. CDR3 DNA: TGTGCCAGCAGCTTGGTCATTACCCAAGAGACCCAGTACTTC. Translating it yields CASSLVITQETQYF.

With respect to this clone: At the DNA level, this CDR3 is encoded by other sequences in the same sample as well. The rearrangement links TRBV5-6 to TRBJ1-2; D may be TRBD1 (5 bases). Germline CDR1 SGHDT, CDR2 YYEEEE. CDR3 size: 13 residues. Trimming removed 4 bases from V and 2 bases from J, with 9 bases in between. The CDR3 loop is CASSQGRNYGYTF. The CDR3 bases are TGTGCCAGCAGCCAGGGACGGAACTATGGCTACACCTTC.

This clone was seen a single time. The chain carries TRBV5-6 and TRBJ2-1, with D perhaps TRBD1 (5 bases). Germline CDR1 and CDR2: SGHDT and YYEEEE. The CDR3 sequence is 16 residues long. Trimming took 1 base from V and 3 from J, leaving 14 bases between them. The CDR3 sequence: CASSLLETARYNEQFF. CDR3 DNA sequence: TGTGCCAGCAGCTTGTTAGAGACAGCGCGCTACAATGAGCAGTTCTTC.

This clone was picked up one time. The rearrangement uses TRBV27 and TRBJ2-1; 8 bases match TRBD1. Per the germline V gene, CDR1 is MNHEY and CDR2 is SMNVEV (reference sequence). Unmatched junction bases numbered 11, after V lost 7 bases and J lost 9 bases. The CDR3 is 14 residues long. In DNA, the CDR3 is TGTGCCAGCACCACCGGACAGGGCCCCTCTGAGCAGTTCTTC. This sequence encodes CASTTGQGPSEQFF.

The rearrangement joins TRBV30 to TRBJ1-5; D possibly corresponds to TRBD1 (6 bases). V was shortened by 0 bases and J by 0 bases, with 9 bases between the two germline ends. Per germline, CDR1 GTSNPN and CDR2 SVGIG (reference sequence). The CDR3 spans 15 residues. The CDR3 nucleotides are TGTGCCTGGAGTGTAGGGGGGTATAGCAATCAGCCCCAGCATTTT. Translation gives CAWSVGGYSNQPQHF. Combining the CDR3 with reference TRBV30 and TRBJ1-5 gives the whole variable domain SQTIHQWPATLVQPVGSPLSLECTVEGTSNPNLYWYRQAAGRGLQLLFYSVGIGQISSEVPQNLSASRPQDRQFILSSKKLLLSDSGFYLCAWSVGGYSNQPQHFGDGTRLSIL.

The chain couples TRBV5-1 to TRBJ2-3, with D possibly TRBD2 on 6 matching bases. V was clipped by 1 base and J by 5 bases, with 11 bases between them. The V gene's germline CDR1 is SGHRS and CDR2 YFSETQ. This CDR3 spans 14 amino acids. This chain's CDR3 is CASSLYGSIDTQYF. The DNA of the CDR3 is TGCGCCAGCAGCTTGTACGGGAGTATAGATACGCAGTATTTT.

The chain couples TRBV13 to TRBJ2-7, with D uncertain. The germline V and J ends were trimmed by 2 bases and 3 bases, with 2 bases remaining between them. CDR1 and CDR2 (germline): PRHDT, FYEKMQ (reference sequence). There are 11 residues in the CDR3. CDR3 region: CASSLSYEQYF. The CDR3 DNA sequence: TGTGCCAGCAGCTTAAGCTACGAGCAGTACTTC.

The chain is built from TRBV5-1 and TRBJ2-6; TRBD2 aligns across 8 bases. Germline V gives CDR1 SGHRS, CDR2 YFSETQ. V gave up 2 bases and J gave up 2 bases; unmatched junction bases: 9. This CDR3 contains 18 residues. The CDR3 nucleotides are TGCGCCAGCAGCTTTTTCAGCGGGAGACCCCCTGGGGCCAACGTCCTGACTTTC. This encodes CASSFFSGRPPGANVLTF. Filled out from reference TRBV5-1 and TRBJ2-6, the complete variable domain reads KAGVTQTPRYLIKTRGQQVTLSCSPISGHRSVSWYQQTPGQGLQFLFEYFSETQRNKGNFPGRFSGRQFSNSRSEMNVSTLELGDSALYLCASSFFSGRPPGANVLTFGAGSRLTVL.

The V and J genes are TRBV19 and TRBJ2-6; D remains unclear. Trimming left V 5 bases short and J 0 bases short, with 11 bases between. The length of the CDR3 is 16 residues. CDR1 and CDR2 from the germline V gene are LNHDA and SQIVND (reference sequence). The CDR3 DNA follows: TGTGCCAGTAGTCCTTCGTGGGGCTCTGGGGCCAACGTCCTGACTTTC. Amino acid sequence: CASSPSWGSGANVLTF.

The chain's CDR3 is CASTYSLQGVGELFF. The CDR3 nucleotides are TGTGCCAGCACCTACTCCCTGCAGGGTGTAGGGGAGCTGTTTTTT. V usage is TRBV2 and J usage is TRBJ2-2; tentatively, D is TRBD1 (5 bases). The germline V and J ends were trimmed by 7 bases and 8 bases, with 20 bases remaining between them. The CDR3 consists of 15 residues. Germline values: CDR1 SNHLY, CDR2 FYNNEI.